This T cell receptor beta chain was captured in a study of blood T cells in healthy people across ages. This CDR3 has 15 amino acids. CDR1 is LNHNV, CDR2 YYDKDF, per germline (reference sequence). V lost 5 bases, J lost 0 bases, and 4 bases stayed unmatched. PCR was performed a second time for 7 to 11 cycles using a sample-barcoded 5' primer and a J-beta primer mix. TCRdb processed the 5' RACE reads anew with MiXCR; each CDR3 protein has one entry. The table lists hundreds of thousands of distinct CDR3 sequences, around two fifths of them singletons. Study-wide results and caveats: Unsorted PBMCs blocked a conclusive comparison of naive and antigen-experienced cells.

As regards this clonotype: Antigen unknown.

Sequenced sample: blood. The chain links TRBV15 to TRBJ1-5; 7 bases are shared with TRBD1. The sequence was obtained from a man between 60 and 75 years old in good health. CDR3 protein: CATSVGQDSNQPQHF. The CDR3, as DNA: TGTGCCACCAGCGTCGGACAGGATAGCAATCAGCCCCAGCATTTT. Combining the CDR3 with reference TRBV15 and TRBJ1-5 gives the whole variable domain DAMVIQNPRYQVTQFGKPVTLSCSQTLNHNVMYWYQQKSSQAPKLLFHYYDKDFNNEADTPDNFQSRRPNTSFCFLDIRSPGLGDTAMYLCATSVGQDSNQPQHFGDGTRLSIL.